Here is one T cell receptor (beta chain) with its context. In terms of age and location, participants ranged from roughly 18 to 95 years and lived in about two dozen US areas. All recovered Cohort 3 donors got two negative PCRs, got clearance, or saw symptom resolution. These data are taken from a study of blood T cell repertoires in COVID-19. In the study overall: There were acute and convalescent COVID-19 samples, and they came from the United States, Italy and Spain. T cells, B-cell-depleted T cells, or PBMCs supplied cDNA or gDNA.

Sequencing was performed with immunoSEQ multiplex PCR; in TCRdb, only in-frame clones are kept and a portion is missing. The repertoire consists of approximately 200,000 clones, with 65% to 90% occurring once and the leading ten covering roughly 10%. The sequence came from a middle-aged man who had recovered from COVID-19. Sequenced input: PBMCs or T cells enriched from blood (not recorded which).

The CDR3: CASSAFQTSGRANEQFF. For the CDR3, the DNA is TGTGCCAGCAGCGCCTTTCAGACTAGCGGGAGGGCCAATGAGCAGTTCTTC. The chain is built from TRBV9 and TRBJ2-1, with 14 bases identical to TRBD2. Germline values: CDR1 SGDLS, CDR2 YYNGEE. V trimming: 3 bases; J trimming: 6 bases; junction bases outside the gene matches: 8. This CDR3 is built from 17 residues.